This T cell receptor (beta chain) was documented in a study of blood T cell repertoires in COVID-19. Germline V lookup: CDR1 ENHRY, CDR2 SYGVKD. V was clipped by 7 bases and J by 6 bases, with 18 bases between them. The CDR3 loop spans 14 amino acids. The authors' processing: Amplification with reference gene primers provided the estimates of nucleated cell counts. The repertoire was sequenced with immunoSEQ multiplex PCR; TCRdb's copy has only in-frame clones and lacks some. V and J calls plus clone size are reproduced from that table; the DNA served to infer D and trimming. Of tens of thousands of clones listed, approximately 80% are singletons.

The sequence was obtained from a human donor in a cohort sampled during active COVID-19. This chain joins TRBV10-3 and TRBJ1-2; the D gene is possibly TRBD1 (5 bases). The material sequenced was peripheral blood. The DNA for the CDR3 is TGTGCCATCACCACGACAGAGTTTGCAAATGGCTACACCTTC. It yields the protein CAITTTEFANGYTF.